A single sample is the source of the 9 T cell receptor beta chains below, sequenced in a study of regulatory T cells in long-lasting Graves disease (dated by TCRdb to about 2021). Library preparation used multiplex PCR. Sequencer: Illumina HiSeq 4000. iRepertoire HTBI primers and Arm-PCR amplification of CDR3 regions were used to construct TCR beta libraries. The public reads were reanalyzed by TCRdb: fastp trimming at Q25, MiXCR alignment, in-frame beta chains only. When rows share a CDR3 protein, they turn into one entry using the most common DNA and genes. The table for this sample lists a few hundred thousand distinct CDR3 sequences; approximately 15% of them were counted only once. Of the sample, 25% to 30% is held by the ten largest clones. The intended sense of this specimen's time point label: newly diagnosed GD, antithyroid drugs for less than 3 months. RNA was extracted from PBMCs in TRIzol for both TCR sequencing and RNA sequencing.

The same specimen was also included in a second study, on T cells in Graves' hyperthyroidism and ophthalmopathy.

Sequencing was performed on peripheral blood mononuclear cells (PBMCs), taken at new diagnosis, from a patient treated with antithyroid drugs. The receptors were sampled from a middle-aged man with Graves disease. Donor details come from another sample of the same person, matched by shared clones.

This clonotype was detected once. V and J are TRBV10-3 and TRBJ2-7; TRBD2 aligns across 7 bases. In germline, CDR1 is ENHRY, CDR2 SYGVKD. Trimming removed 6 bases from V and 2 bases from J; junction bases left unmatched: 7. This CDR3 region has 14 residues. CDR3 in DNA: TGTGCCATCAGCCCCCGGGGGGTTACCTACGAGCAGTACTTC. Its protein product is CAISPRGVTYEQYF.

This clonotype has ten or more counts. The CDR3 sequence: CSARRQLNQPQHF. CDR3 nucleotide sequence: TGCAGTGCCAGACGACAGCTAAATCAGCCCCAGCATTTT. J is TRBJ1-5 and V is TRBV20-1; D may be TRBD1 (5 bases). This CDR3 contains 13 residues. Germline lookup yields CDR1 DFQATT and CDR2 SNEGSKA (reference sequence). The germline V and J ends were trimmed by 6 bases and 4 bases, with 13 bases remaining between them.

This clonotype was counted only a few times. V and J are TRBV3-1 and TRBJ1-1, with 7 bases that match TRBD1. The length of the CDR3 is 14 residues. J gave up 3 bases and V 4 bases, and 5 bases lay outside the gene matches. CDR1 is LGHDT and CDR2 is YNNKEL in the germline V gene (reference sequence). CDR3 bases: TGTGCCAGCAGCCCCTTACAGGGGTACACTGAAGCTTTCTTT. Its protein product is CASSPLQGYTEAFF.

The rearrangement uses TRBV5-1 and TRBJ2-1; 8 nucleotides agree with TRBD2. Per the germline V gene, CDR1 is SGHRS and CDR2 is YFSETQ. The CDR3 is 16 residues long. V shed 4 bases and J 4 bases; nucleotides not matched to a gene: 10. Written as DNA, the CDR3 is TGCGCCAGCAGCCCTTCAAGCGGGAGACTTTACAATGAGCAGTTCTTC. Its translation: CASSPSSGRLYNEQFF.

In its sample, this clonotype was seen many times. The chain combines TRBV9 with TRBJ1-1; 7 positions match TRBD1. CDR3 length equals 15 residues. Germline V gives CDR1 SGDLS, CDR2 YYNGEE. Germline trimming cut 0 bases from V and 1 base from J; bases unmatched to any gene: 3. Written as DNA, the CDR3 is TGTGCCAGCAGCGTAGGAGGGGACAGGAACACTGAAGCTTTCTTT. This codes for CASSVGGDRNTEAFF.

This chain links TRBV7-8 with TRBJ2-5; 10 nucleotides align to TRBD2. CDR1 is SGHVS, CDR2 FQNEAQ, per germline. V gave up 5 bases and J gave up 5 bases; unmatched junction bases: 14. The CDR3 runs 17 residues. The CDR3 sequence is CASSLKRGGISWETQYF. The CDR3 DNA reads as TGTGCCAGCAGCCTGAAGCGGGGGGGTATCTCATGGGAGACCCAGTACTTC.

Many counts were recorded for this clonotype. The chain couples TRBV20-1 to TRBJ2-5; D uncertain. Trimming took off 5 bases at V and 3 bases at J, with 13 bases between the two ends. This CDR3 region has 13 residues. Germline loops: CDR1 DFQATT, CDR2 SNEGSKA (reference sequence). This chain's CDR3 is CSAHTNSEETQYF. CDR3 DNA: TGCAGTGCTCATACAAACAGTGAAGAGACCCAGTACTTC.

This clonotype was picked up a small number of times. The chain carries TRBV14 and TRBJ2-7, with TRBD1 as a possible D gene (7 bases). This CDR3 has 14 residues. Between the trimmed V and J ends, which lost 6 bases and 5 bases, there was a span of 17 bases. Germline-derived CDR1 and CDR2 are SGHDN and FVKESK. In nucleotides, the CDR3 is TGTGCCAGCAGACGGACAGGAGGGCGGAACGAGCAGTACTTC. It codes for CASRRTGGRNEQYF.

There are a few counts of this clonotype. A clone one base away is much larger, so this may be a read error. The V call is TRBV18, the J call TRBJ2-5; possibly TRBD2 for D (6 bases). Germline values: CDR1 KGHSH, CDR2 LQKENI. Trimming pared 4 bases from V and 5 bases from J, leaving 17 bases between. The CDR3 spans 15 residues. The CDR3 reads CASSLMSLALETQYF. The DNA of the CDR3 is TGTGCCAGCTCACTAATGTCCCTAGCGCTGGAGACCCAGTACTTC. The whole variable domain, filled in from reference TRBV18 and TRBJ2-5, reads NAGVMQNPRHLVRRRGQEARLRCSPMKGHSHVYWYRQLPEEGLKFMVYLQKENIIDESGMPKERFSAEFPKEGPSILRIQQVVRGDSAAYFCASSLMSLALETQYFGPGTRLLVL.